A single T cell receptor beta chain is shown here with its context. The data stem from a study of blood T cell repertoires in COVID-19. Study at large: Samples representing acute and convalescent COVID-19 were sourced from the United States, Italy and Spain. The cDNA or gDNA used as material had been derived from T cells, B-cell-depleted T cells, or PBMCs.

Sequenced by immunoSEQ multiplex PCR; TCRdb stores in-frame clones only, minus some. Here the sample spans a few hundred thousand clones, approximately 91% being singletons. The V and J ends lost 6 bases and 8 bases, in that order; junction bases with no gene match: 6. The CDR3 has 12 amino acids. The sample was peripheral blood. The chain has TRBV12-3 or TRBV12-4 and TRBJ1-1, with 7 bases identical to TRBD1. This TCR was recovered from a woman between 40 and 55 years old who had recovered from COVID-19. The DNA of the CDR3 is TGTGCCAGCAGCCCTACAGGGGCAGAAGCTTTCTTT. Protein sequence: CASSPTGAEAFF.